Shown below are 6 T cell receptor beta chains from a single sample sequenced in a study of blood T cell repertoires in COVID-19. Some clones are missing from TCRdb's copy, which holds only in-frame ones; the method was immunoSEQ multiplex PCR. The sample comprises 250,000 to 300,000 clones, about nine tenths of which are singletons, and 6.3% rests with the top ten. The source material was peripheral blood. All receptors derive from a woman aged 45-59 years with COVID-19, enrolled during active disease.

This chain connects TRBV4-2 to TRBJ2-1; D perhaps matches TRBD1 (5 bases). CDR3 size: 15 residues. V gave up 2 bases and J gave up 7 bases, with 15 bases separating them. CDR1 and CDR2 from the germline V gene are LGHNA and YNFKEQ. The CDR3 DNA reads TGTGCCAGCAGCCAACGCTACGTCCAGGGAAATGAGCAGTTCTTC. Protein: CASSQRYVQGNEQFF.

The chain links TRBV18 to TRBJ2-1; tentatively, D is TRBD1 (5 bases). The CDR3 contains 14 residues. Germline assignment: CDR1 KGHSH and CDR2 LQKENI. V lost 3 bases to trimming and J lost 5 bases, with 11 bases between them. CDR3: CASSPSWGHNEQFF. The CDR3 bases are TGTGCCAGCTCACCGTCTTGGGGCCACAATGAGCAGTTCTTC.

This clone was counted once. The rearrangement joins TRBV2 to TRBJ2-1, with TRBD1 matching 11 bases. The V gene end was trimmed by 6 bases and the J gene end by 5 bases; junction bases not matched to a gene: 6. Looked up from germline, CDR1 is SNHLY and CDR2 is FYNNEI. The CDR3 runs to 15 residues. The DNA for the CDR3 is TGTGCCAGCAGCGGACAGGGGGCGAAAAACAATGAGCAGTTCTTC. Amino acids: CASSGQGAKNNEQFF.

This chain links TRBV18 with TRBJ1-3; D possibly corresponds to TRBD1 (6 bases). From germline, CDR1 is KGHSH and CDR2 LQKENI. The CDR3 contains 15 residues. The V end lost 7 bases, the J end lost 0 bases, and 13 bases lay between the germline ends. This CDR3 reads CASYPGTTSGNTIYF. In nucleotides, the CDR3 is TGTGCCAGCTACCCCGGGACAACCTCTGGAAACACCATATATTTT.

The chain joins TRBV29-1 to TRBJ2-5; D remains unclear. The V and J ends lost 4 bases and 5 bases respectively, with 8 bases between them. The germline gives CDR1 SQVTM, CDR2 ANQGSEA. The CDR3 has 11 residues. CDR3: CSVAESETQYF. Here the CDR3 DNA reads TGCAGCGTTGCCGAGTCGGAGACCCAGTACTTC.

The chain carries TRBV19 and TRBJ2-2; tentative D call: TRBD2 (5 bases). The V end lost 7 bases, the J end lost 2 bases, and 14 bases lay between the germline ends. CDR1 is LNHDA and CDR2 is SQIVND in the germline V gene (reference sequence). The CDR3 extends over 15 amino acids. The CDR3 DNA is TGTGCCAGTATCTCAACGGGGATCAACACCGGGGAGCTGTTTTTT. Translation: CASISTGINTGELFF.